This T cell receptor beta chain appears in the sequencing data of a study of blood T cell repertoires in COVID-19. Study background: The study drew acute and convalescent COVID-19 samples from the United States, Italy and Spain. PBMCs, B-cell-depleted T cells, or T cells were the source of the cDNA or gDNA that made up the material.

The sample holds a few counts of this clone. Germline CDR1 LNHNV, CDR2 YYDKDF (reference sequence). The V end was cut by 5 bases, the J end by 3 bases, with 14 bases between. The CDR3 extends over 15 amino acids. In the source study's methods: Estimates of nucleated cell counts were drawn from the amplification of reference gene primers. TCRdb keeps only in-frame clones here, not all; method: immunoSEQ multiplex PCR. V and J calls and clone size come straight from that table; D and trimming were deduced from the DNA. This repertoire shows approximately 260,000 clones, 65% to 85% found once; its top ten account for around 3.6%.

Sequenced material: peripheral blood. This rearrangement joins TRBV15 to TRBJ1-5; maybe TRBD1 (5 bases). The sequence was obtained from a woman aged 40 to 50 with active or convalescent COVID-19. CDR3 in DNA: TGTGCCACCAGCCTAAACTACAGGAACAATCAGCCCCAGCATTTT. Translating it yields CATSLNYRNNQPQHF.